Listed below are T cell receptor beta chains from one sample, sequenced in a study of blood T cell repertoires in COVID-19. Profiled with immunoSEQ multiplex PCR; TCRdb holds only in-frame clones, not every one. The repertoire holds approximately 310,000 clones, with around 84% as singletons. What was sequenced was PBMCs or T cells enriched from blood (not recorded which). Receptor source: a woman aged 30 to 39 who had been exposed to COVID-19. Each CDR3 is given with its conserved first and last residue. The D gene is left open where the match is weak. Not every row has a clone size; where given, it reads once, few, many or a size class.

TRBJ1-1 TRBV5-6 16 - many CASSLFFGGRRTEAFF TGTGCCAGCAGCTTGTTTTTTGGTGGGAGGAGAACTGAAGCTTTCTTT
TRBJ2-7 TRBV19 15 TRBD2 - CASSIASGGNYEQYF TGTGCCAGTAGTATAGCTAGCGGGGGGAACTACGAGCAGTACTTC
TRBJ2-7 TRBV7-8 15 TRBD2 - CASSFFSGVPYEQYF TGTGCCAGCAGCTTCTTTAGCGGGGTTCCCTACGAGCAGTACTTC
TRBJ2-1 TRBV23-1 16 TRBD2 - CASSQSGTTSYNEQFF TGCGCCAGCAGTCAATCGGGGACTACAAGCTACAATGAGCAGTTCTTC
TRBJ2-7 TRBV7-8 14 - - CASSWTVGSYEQYF TGTGCCAGCAGCTGGACTGTTGGTAGCTACGAGCAGTACTTC
TRBJ1-2 TRBV6-5 13 - - CASSYGGDYGYTF TGTGCCAGCAGTTACGGGGGGGACTATGGCTACACCTTC
TRBJ2-7 TRBV9 15 TRBD1 - CASSLGTGGVYEQYF TGTGCCAGCAGCTTAGGGACAGGGGGCGTGTACGAGCAGTACTTC
TRBJ1-6 TRBV5-3 13 - - CARSLARNSPLHF TGTGCCAGAAGCTTGGCCCGGAATTCACCCCTCCACTTT
TRBJ2-1 TRBV2 17 TRBD2 - CASSEPQAGASYNEQFF TGTGCCAGCAGTGAACCCCAAGCGGGAGCCTCCTACAATGAGCAGTTCTTC
TRBJ2-3 TRBV5-1 17 TRBD2 - CASSSGLAGGGTDTQYF TGCGCCAGCAGCTCGGGACTAGCGGGAGGTGGGACAGATACGCAGTATTTT
TRBJ2-7 TRBV7-8 13 - - CASSLDQGYEQYF TGTGCCAGCAGCTTAGATCAGGGCTACGAGCAGTACTTC
TRBJ2-2 TRBV2 13 TRBD2 - CARREMNTGELFF TGTGCCAGGCGGGAGATGAACACCGGGGAGCTGTTTTTT
TRBJ1-5 TRBV6-5 15 - - CASSYSFSPDQPQHF TGTGCCAGCAGTTACTCGTTTTCTCCGGATCAGCCCCAGCATTTT
TRBJ1-3 TRBV18 14 - - CASSPSQERNTIYF TGTGCCAGCTCACCTTCCCAGGAAAGAAACACCATATATTTT
TRBJ1-4 TRBV5-1 14 - - CASSAGASNEKLFF TGCGCCAGCAGCGCGGGGGCCTCCAATGAAAAACTGTTTTTT
TRBJ1-1 TRBV15 14 - - CATSRGATKAEAFF TGTGCCACCAGCAGGGGAGCAACAAAGGCTGAAGCTTTCTTT
TRBJ2-5 TRBV7-7 15 - - CASSQGGTSQETQYF TGTGCTAGCAGCCAGGGGGGTACTTCACAAGAGACCCAGTACTTC
TRBJ2-3 TRBV7-9 16 TRBD1 - CASSPTGAGDTDTQYF TGTGCCAGCAGCCCGACAGGGGCTGGGGACACAGATACGCAGTATTTT
TRBJ2-1 TRBV5-1 16 - - CASSLGTLGVQNEQFF TGCGCCAGCAGCTTGGGGACCCTCGGGGTACAGAATGAGCAGTTCTTC
TRBJ2-1 TRBV7-6 16 TRBD2 - CASSSLRLAGDNEQFF TGTGCCAGCAGCTCTCTACGACTAGCGGGGGACAATGAGCAGTTCTTC
TRBJ1-2 TRBV28 13 - - CASSSHRNYGYTF TGTGCCAGCAGTTCCCACCGGAACTATGGCTACACCTTC
TRBJ1-1 TRBV20-1 14 - once CSASPGEISTEAFF TGCAGTGCTAGTCCCGGGGAGATCAGCACTGAAGCTTTCTTT
TRBJ2-7 TRBV30 14 TRBD1 - CAWESGQGFYEQYF TGTGCCTGGGAGAGTGGACAGGGATTCTACGAGCAGTACTTC
TRBJ2-5 TRBV4-1 15 TRBD1 - CASSHQDRGELSQYF TGCGCCAGCAGCCACCAGGACAGGGGAGAATTGTCCCAGTACTTC
TRBJ2-5 TRBV5-1 16 TRBD2 - CASSLVPGGTEETQYF TGCGCCAGCAGCTTGGTCCCCGGGGGGACCGAAGAGACCCAGTACTTC
TRBJ1-2 TRBV25-1 11 - once CASTGAVGYTF TGTGCCAGCACAGGGGCAGTTGGCTACACCTTC
TRBJ2-7 TRBV11-2 13 - many CASSLEGRYEQYF TGTGCCAGCAGCTTAGAGGGGCGCTACGAGCAGTACTTC
TRBJ2-7 TRBV19 13 TRBD1 - CASSPQGAGEQYF TGTGCCAGTAGTCCCCAGGGGGCGGGGGAGCAGTACTTC
TRBJ2-7 TRBV5-1 16 TRBD2 - CASSLVGLESAYEQYF TGCGCCAGCAGCTTGGTAGGACTAGAGAGTGCATACGAGCAGTACTTC
TRBJ2-2 TRBV19 15 - - CASSMEGMNTGELFF TGTGCCAGTAGTATGGAGGGTATGAACACCGGGGAGCTGTTTTTT
TRBJ1-3 TRBV2 12 - - CASRLTGNTIYF TGTGCCAGCAGGCTCACAGGAAACACCATATATTTT
TRBJ1-5 TRBV5-1 15 - - CASRVDGAANQPQHF TGCGCCAGCAGGGTGGATGGGGCGGCCAATCAGCCCCAGCATTTT
TRBJ2-7 TRBV7-7 19 - once CASSPSTQNGDSRTYEQYF TGTGCTAGCAGCCCCTCTACTCAAAACGGTGACAGTCGAACCTACGAGCAGTACTTC
TRBJ2-1 TRBV27 15 - few CASSLQGIGRDEQFF TGTGCCAGCAGTTTACAGGGAATCGGTAGGGATGAGCAGTTCTTC
TRBJ2-1 TRBV19 17 TRBD2 - CASSIDLASGSYNEQFF TGTGCCAGTAGTATAGATTTGGCTAGCGGGAGCTACAATGAGCAGTTCTTC
TRBJ1-1 TRBV5-1 15 TRBD1 - CASSYQGARNTEAFF TGCGCCAGCAGCTATCAGGGGGCACGGAACACTGAAGCTTTCTTT
TRBJ2-3 TRBV4-2 15 - - CASSQQKGGADTQYF TGTGCCAGCAGCCAGCAAAAAGGGGGAGCTGATACGCAGTATTTT